The rows below give T cell receptor beta chains drawn from one sample of a study of a mutant IDH1 vaccine in newly diagnosed glioma. Data came from immunoSEQ multiplex PCR; TCRdb stores just in-frame clones and leaves some out. The sample lists about 58,000 clones, around 80% occurring once. Their antigens remain unidentified. Sequences were derived from PBMCs, sampled from a glioma patient whose treatment included an IDH1 peptide vaccine. The receptors here all came from a woman in her fifties or sixties with glioma. CDR3s include the opening cysteine and the closing phenylalanine or tryptophan. D genes are given only for firm matches. Where a row states a size, it is once, few, many or the class of an expanded clone; other rows omit it.

D gene: .
J gene: TRBJ2-2
V gene: TRBV12-5
clone size: .
CDR3 protein: CASGFLGTKLSTGELFF
CDR3 DNA: TGTGCTAGTGGTTTTTTGGGGACCAAACTGAGCACCGGGGAGCTGTTTTTT

D gene: TRBD1
J gene: TRBJ2-7
V gene: TRBV6-1
clone size: .
CDR3 protein: CASSEGQGSGEQYF
CDR3 DNA: TGTGCCAGCAGTGAAGGACAGGGGTCAGGCGAGCAGTACTTC

D gene: .
J gene: TRBJ2-1
V gene: TRBV7-9
clone size: .
CDR3 protein: CASSPETGSSYNEQFF
CDR3 DNA: TGTGCCAGCAGCCCCGAAACAGGCAGCTCCTACAATGAGCAGTTCTTC

D gene: .
J gene: TRBJ2-1
V gene: TRBV9
clone size: .
CDR3 protein: CASSVVQGLTDEQFF
CDR3 DNA: TGTGCCAGCAGCGTAGTACAGGGACTTACCGATGAGCAGTTCTTC

D gene: TRBD1
J gene: TRBJ1-6
V gene: TRBV5-8
clone size: .
CDR3 protein: CASSTPRDRVTSYNSPLHF
CDR3 DNA: TGTGCCAGCAGCACGCCCCGGGACAGGGTGACCTCCTATAATTCACCCCTCCACTTT

D gene: .
J gene: TRBJ2-5
V gene: TRBV5-1
clone size: .
CDR3 protein: CASSLQGPETQYF
CDR3 DNA: TGCGCCAGCAGCTTGCAAGGTCCAGAGACCCAGTACTTC

D gene: .
J gene: TRBJ1-2
V gene: TRBV20-1
clone size: .
CDR3 protein: CSAGRLGGYTF
CDR3 DNA: TGCAGTGCTGGCAGGCTTGGCGGCTACACCTTC

D gene: TRBD2
J gene: TRBJ2-2
V gene: TRBV12-5
clone size: few
CDR3 protein: CASGLPELAGVPGELFF
CDR3 DNA: TGTGCTAGTGGTTTGCCGGAACTAGCGGGGGTCCCCGGGGAGCTGTTTTTT

D gene: TRBD1
J gene: TRBJ1-4
V gene: TRBV5-1
clone size: .
CDR3 protein: CASSPGQLLNEKLFF
CDR3 DNA: TGCGCCAGCAGCCCGGGACAGCTCCTTAATGAAAAACTGTTTTTT

D gene: TRBD1
J gene: TRBJ2-2
V gene: TRBV7-9
clone size: .
CDR3 protein: CASRDTGGGTGELFF
CDR3 DNA: TGTGCCAGCAGAGATACAGGGGGCGGCACCGGGGAGCTGTTTTTT

D gene: TRBD1
J gene: TRBJ1-1
V gene: TRBV28
clone size: .
CDR3 protein: CASSEDRGPREAFF
CDR3 DNA: TGTGCCAGCAGTGAGGACAGGGGGCCGAGGGAAGCTTTCTTT

D gene: .
J gene: TRBJ2-6
V gene: TRBV13
clone size: .
CDR3 protein: CASSLSGANVLTF
CDR3 DNA: TGTGCCAGCAGCTTGTCTGGGGCCAACGTCCTGACTTTC

D gene: .
J gene: TRBJ2-7
V gene: TRBV7-2
clone size: .
CDR3 protein: CASSPSVSSYEQYF
CDR3 DNA: TGTGCCAGCAGCCCCTCGGTCAGCTCCTACGAGCAGTACTTC

D gene: .
J gene: TRBJ1-2
V gene: TRBV6-5
clone size: once
CDR3 protein: CASEGQTGYTF
CDR3 DNA: TGTGCCAGCGAAGGGCAGACTGGCTACACCTTC

D gene: .
J gene: TRBJ2-5
V gene: TRBV4-1
clone size: few
CDR3 protein: CASSQAGEETQYF
CDR3 DNA: TGCGCCAGCAGCCAAGCGGGGGAAGAGACCCAGTACTTC

D gene: TRBD1
J gene: TRBJ2-1
V gene: TRBV7-8
clone size: .
CDR3 protein: CASSLVDRVGEQFF
CDR3 DNA: TGTGCCAGCAGCTTAGTCGACAGGGTCGGTGAGCAGTTCTTC

D gene: .
J gene: TRBJ1-5
V gene: TRBV5-4
clone size: once
CDR3 protein: CASSQDGDSNQPQHF
CDR3 DNA: TGTGCCAGCAGCCAGGACGGTGATAGCAATCAGCCCCAGCATTTT

D gene: .
J gene: TRBJ1-1
V gene: TRBV6-5
clone size: .
CDR3 protein: CASSSPGQGTEAFF
CDR3 DNA: TGTGCCAGCAGTTCCCCGGGGCAAGGGACTGAAGCTTTCTTT

D gene: .
J gene: TRBJ2-7
V gene: TRBV28
clone size: once
CDR3 protein: CASSPPVEQQYF
CDR3 DNA: TGTGCCAGCAGTCCCCCGGTCGAGCAGCAGTACTTC

D gene: .
J gene: TRBJ2-7
V gene: TRBV5-1
clone size: .
CDR3 protein: CASSLAGEQYF
CDR3 DNA: TGCGCCAGCAGCTTGGCGGGCGAGCAGTACTTC

D gene: TRBD1
J gene: TRBJ2-7
V gene: TRBV19
clone size: .
CDR3 protein: CASSPPRSGGSYEQYF
CDR3 DNA: TGTGCCAGTAGCCCCCCCCGGTCAGGGGGCTCCTACGAGCAGTACTTC

D gene: .
J gene: TRBJ1-1
V gene: TRBV4-1
clone size: .
CDR3 protein: CASSQSRDLIVNTEAFF
CDR3 DNA: TGCGCCAGCAGCCAAAGTAGGGACCTTATTGTGAACACTGAAGCTTTCTTT

D gene: .
J gene: TRBJ2-3
V gene: TRBV5-6
clone size: .
CDR3 protein: CASTRGNADTQYF
CDR3 DNA: TGTGCCAGCACCAGGGGCAACGCAGATACGCAGTATTTT

D gene: TRBD1
J gene: TRBJ2-7
V gene: TRBV11-3
clone size: .
CDR3 protein: CASSLYGTGAYEQYF
CDR3 DNA: TGTGCCAGCAGCTTATACGGGACAGGGGCCTACGAGCAGTACTTC

D gene: .
J gene: TRBJ1-5
V gene: TRBV15
clone size: .
CDR3 protein: CATSRVRGAGNQPQHF
CDR3 DNA: TGTGCCACCAGCAGAGTCAGGGGCGCGGGCAATCAGCCCCAGCATTTT

D gene: TRBD2
J gene: TRBJ2-2
V gene: TRBV6-6
clone size: .
CDR3 protein: CASSPGLAFTGELFF
CDR3 DNA: TGTGCCAGCAGTCCCGGACTAGCGTTTACCGGGGAGCTGTTTTTT

D gene: .
J gene: TRBJ1-2
V gene: TRBV6-1
clone size: .
CDR3 protein: CASTPLDYGYTF
CDR3 DNA: TGTGCCAGCACCCCGTTAGATTATGGCTACACCTTC

D gene: .
J gene: TRBJ1-5
V gene: TRBV28
clone size: .
CDR3 protein: CASSLSGSNQPQHF
CDR3 DNA: TGTGCCAGCAGTTTATCGGGGTCTAATCAGCCCCAGCATTTT

D gene: .
J gene: TRBJ1-1
V gene: TRBV9
clone size: .
CDR3 protein: CASSVATSDEAFF
CDR3 DNA: TGTGCCAGCAGCGTAGCTACGTCGGATGAAGCTTTCTTT

D gene: .
J gene: TRBJ1-1
V gene: TRBV5-1
clone size: .
CDR3 protein: CASTPSGKGTEAFF
CDR3 DNA: TGCGCCAGCACCCCCTCAGGAAAAGGGACTGAAGCTTTCTTT

D gene: .
J gene: TRBJ1-5
V gene: TRBV6-1
clone size: .
CDR3 protein: CASSDRDSSYSNQPQHF
CDR3 DNA: TGTGCCAGCAGTGATCGCGACAGCTCTTATAGCAATCAGCCCCAGCATTTT

D gene: .
J gene: TRBJ1-6
V gene: TRBV19
clone size: .
CDR3 protein: CATRGGFNSPLHF
CDR3 DNA: TGTGCCACCCGAGGAGGGTTTAATTCACCCCTCCACTTT

D gene: TRBD1
J gene: TRBJ2-7
V gene: TRBV14
clone size: .
CDR3 protein: CASSQRDRGYEQYF
CDR3 DNA: TGTGCCAGCAGCCAGAGGGACAGGGGCTACGAGCAGTACTTC

D gene: .
J gene: TRBJ2-7
V gene: TRBV6-1
clone size: once
CDR3 protein: CASSETGIVSYEQYF
CDR3 DNA: TGTGCCAGCAGTGAAACCGGAATAGTCTCCTACGAGCAGTACTTC

D gene: .
J gene: TRBJ2-5
V gene: TRBV5-6
clone size: .
CDR3 protein: CASSLPSQETQYF
CDR3 DNA: TGTGCCAGCAGCTTACCCTCCCAAGAGACCCAGTACTTC

D gene: .
J gene: TRBJ1-4
V gene: TRBV9
clone size: few
CDR3 protein: CASSVASGLGEKLFF
CDR3 DNA: TGTGCCAGCAGCGTAGCTTCCGGGTTAGGGGAAAAACTGTTTTTT

D gene: TRBD2
J gene: TRBJ2-1
V gene: TRBV7-3
clone size: .
CDR3 protein: CASSFSGGSDEQFF
CDR3 DNA: TGTGCCAGCAGCTTTAGCGGGGGGAGCGATGAGCAGTTCTTC

D gene: .
J gene: TRBJ1-1
V gene: TRBV5-5
clone size: .
CDR3 protein: CASSLLQGPNTEAFF
CDR3 DNA: TGTGCCAGCAGCTTGTTGCAGGGACCGAACACTGAAGCTTTCTTT

D gene: .
J gene: TRBJ2-7
V gene: TRBV5-8
clone size: .
CDR3 protein: CASSPRGRGNEQYF
CDR3 DNA: TGTGCCAGCAGCCCGAGAGGCAGGGGCAACGAGCAGTACTTC

D gene: TRBD1
J gene: TRBJ1-4
V gene: TRBV30
clone size: .
CDR3 protein: CAWNPGQGNRREKLFF
CDR3 DNA: TGTGCCTGGAATCCGGGACAGGGGAACCGACGTGAAAAACTGTTTTTT

D gene: .
J gene: TRBJ1-2
V gene: TRBV6-6
clone size: .
CDR3 protein: CASSYSGQAGLYTF
CDR3 DNA: TGTGCCAGCAGTTACTCGGGGCAGGCGGGTCTTTACACCTTC

D gene: .
J gene: TRBJ2-7
V gene: TRBV9
clone size: .
CDR3 protein: CASSARDSFYEQYF
CDR3 DNA: TGTGCCAGCAGCGCCCGGGACTCTTTTTACGAGCAGTACTTC

D gene: .
J gene: TRBJ1-6
V gene: TRBV28
clone size: .
CDR3 protein: CASRDVSGRNSPLHF
CDR3 DNA: TGTGCCAGCAGGGACGTGTCCGGGAGGAATTCACCCCTCCACTTT

D gene: .
J gene: TRBJ1-5
V gene: TRBV19
clone size: .
CDR3 protein: CASSTKGDSNQPQHF
CDR3 DNA: TGTGCCAGCTCGACAAAGGGGGATAGCAATCAGCCCCAGCATTTT

D gene: .
J gene: TRBJ2-3
V gene: TRBV15
clone size: .
CDR3 protein: CATSRAGDRPYF
CDR3 DNA: TGTGCCACCAGCAGAGCGGGAGACAGGCCGTATTTT

D gene: .
J gene: TRBJ1-6
V gene: TRBV9
clone size: .
CDR3 protein: CASGSPLHF
CDR3 DNA: TGTGCCAGCGGTTCACCCCTCCACTTT

D gene: .
J gene: TRBJ1-2
V gene: TRBV15
clone size: .
CDR3 protein: CATSRGRQNYGYTF
CDR3 DNA: TGTGCCACCAGCAGAGGGAGACAGAACTATGGCTACACCTTC